These T cell receptor beta chains were read from a single sample in a study of T cells in Graves' hyperthyroidism and ophthalmopathy. TCRdb redid the calling of the multiplex PCR reads with MiXCR, one entry per CDR3 protein. The data show roughly 500,000 distinct CDR3 sequences, with around 13% seen just once and roughly 6.2% held by the top ten. The specimen sequenced was blood. These receptors all stem from a woman under 40 with Graves' hyperthyroidism that later progressed to Graves' ophthalmopathy. The CDR3 runs from the conserved cysteine through the conserved F or W. The D gene is left open where the match is weak. Part of the rows lack a size; the others show once, few, many or a class for expanded clones.

NA TRBJ2-5 TRBV27 many TGTGCCATCTCCCTCTCCGGCCGGGGGGCCAGAATAGGGTTAGAGACCCAGTACTTC CAISLSGRGARIGLETQYF
TRBD1 TRBJ2-5 TRBV7-2 many TGTGCCAGCAGCTTCTCCGGGACAGGGGCCTCCGGGGAGACCCAGTACTTC CASSFSGTGASGETQYF
NA TRBJ1-5 TRBV20-1 NA TGCAGTGCTTTCCGGGCCGGGGGCAATCAGCCCCAGCATTTT CSAFRAGGNQPQHF
NA TRBJ2-5 TRBV7-9 few TGTGCCAGCAGCTTAGAAGCGATCACCCAAGAGACCCAGTACTTC CASSLEAITQETQYF
NA TRBJ1-6 TRBV6-2/TRBV6-3 many TGTGCCAGCAGACTCGATTATAATTCACCCCTCCACTTT CASRLDYNSPLHF
NA TRBJ1-1 TRBV6-1 many TGTGCCAGCAGGGAGGCCACAAGGACTGAAGCTTTCTTT CASREATRTEAFF
NA TRBJ2-7 TRBV11-1 NA TGTGCCAGCAGTCGTCCCGGGACCTTCTACGAGCAGTACTTC CASSRPGTFYEQYF
NA TRBJ2-3 TRBV28 many TGTGCCAGCAGTTTATCCCAACTCACAGATACGCAGTATTTT CASSLSQLTDTQYF
NA TRBJ2-3 TRBV6-1 many TGTGCCAGCAGTTTAAGAGGGCGCACAGATACGCAGTATTTT CASSLRGRTDTQYF
TRBD2 TRBJ2-2 TRBV7-3 NA TGTGCCAGCAGCCGCTTTAGTAGCGGGAGGGCGAACACCGGGGAGCTGTTTTTT CASSRFSSGRANTGELFF
TRBD2 TRBJ2-1 TRBV5-1 NA TGCGCCAGCAGCCTCCTGACTAGCAAAGGTGAGCAGTTCTTC CASSLLTSKGEQFF
NA TRBJ1-1 TRBV28 few TGTGCCAGCAGTCGCTTCTCCCCACCGAACACTGAAGCTTTCTTT CASSRFSPPNTEAFF
NA TRBJ1-5 TRBV6-5 NA TGTGCCAGCAGTTACTCGCTCGGGGGTCAGCCCCAGCATTTT CASSYSLGGQPQHF
TRBD2 TRBJ2-7 TRBV12-3/TRBV12-4 NA TGTGCCAGCAATAAAGCGGGGGCCTCCTACGAGCAGTACTTC CASNKAGASYEQYF
TRBD1 TRBJ1-4 TRBV12-3/TRBV12-4 NA TGTGCCAGCAGTAGGGACAGGTGTAATGAAAAACTGTTTTTT CASSRDRCNEKLFF
TRBD1 TRBJ2-7 TRBV27 many TGTGCCAGCAGTTTATCGAGTCCGGGACAGGGCTACGAGCAGTACTTC CASSLSSPGQGYEQYF
NA TRBJ2-1 TRBV7-2 few TGTGCCAGCAGCTTAGTAGCTAAGAGCTCCTACAATGAGCAGTTCTTC CASSLVAKSSYNEQFF
NA TRBJ2-5 TRBV20-1 many TGCAGTGCTGGAGAGAGGAAGGGTGTTGGAGAGACCCAGTACTTC CSAGERKGVGETQYF
NA TRBJ2-3 TRBV11-3 many TGTGCCAGCAGCTCCCACAGGGAGGGAGACCTCACAGATACGCAGTATTTT CASSSHREGDLTDTQYF
NA TRBJ2-3 TRBV6-2/TRBV6-3 many TGTGCCAGCAGTTACTGGGCGGACACTTCTAGCACAGATACGCAGTATTTT CASSYWADTSSTDTQYF
NA TRBJ2-7 TRBV19 few TGTGCCAGTAGTATAGCCCGGGGTAGCCACTACGAGCAGTACTTC CASSIARGSHYEQYF
NA TRBJ2-7 TRBV2 few TGTGCCAGCAGTGACCCAGGTTCCTACGAGCAGTACTTC CASSDPGSYEQYF
NA TRBJ1-3 TRBV9 NA TGTGCCAGCAGCGTCTCGGGGTGGGAGGCTGGAAACACCATATATTTT CASSVSGWEAGNTIYF
NA TRBJ1-3 TRBV19 few TGTGCCAGTAGTCCTGCCAAAGGGTTTGGAAACACCATATATTTT CASSPAKGFGNTIYF
NA TRBJ2-7 TRBV2 few TGTGCCAGCAGCCCAGACTCTAGGAACGAGCAGTACTTC CASSPDSRNEQYF
TRBD2 TRBJ2-1 TRBV10-1 few TGCGCCAGCAGTGAGTCCTTCCGGGAAGCAAGAGCGGGAGTAAATGAGCAGTTCTTC CASSESFREARAGVNEQFF
TRBD2 TRBJ2-3 TRBV19 many TGTGCCATTGGAGGGCTAGCGGGAACAGATACGCAGTATTTT CAIGGLAGTDTQYF
TRBD1 TRBJ2-3 TRBV7-2 many TGTGCCAGCAGCTTATCGGGACAGGCACAGAGTACGCAGTATTTT CASSLSGQAQSTQYF
TRBD1 TRBJ1-2 TRBV7-6 NA TGTGCCAGCAGCTCAGGACAGGCCTATGGCTACACCTTC CASSSGQAYGYTF
NA TRBJ2-1 TRBV28 many NA CASSFGTGTRAFF
NA TRBJ2-1 TRBV7-9 NA TGTGCCAGCAGCCACAGGGGAGGCTCCTACAATGAGCAGTTCTTC CASSHRGGSYNEQFF
TRBD1 TRBJ2-6 TRBV11-2 NA TGTGCCAGCAGCTTAGATTTAGAGGGGCTGACAGGGGGTAGCTCTGGGGCCAACGTCCTGACTTTC CASSLDLEGLTGGSSGANVLTF
NA TRBJ1-1 TRBV6-2/TRBV6-3 few TGTGCCAGCAAATATGAGAACACTGAAGCTTTCTTT CASKYENTEAFF
TRBD1 TRBJ1-6 TRBV3-1 few TGTGCCAGCAGCCAAGGGACAGGTTATAATTCACCCCTCCACTTT CASSQGTGYNSPLHF
NA TRBJ2-3 TRBV9 NA TGTGCCAGCAGTCAGGTGCACACAGATACGCAGTATTTT CASSQVHTDTQYF
TRBD1 TRBJ2-7 TRBV6-1 many TGTGCCAGCAGAGTCAGGACAGGCCCCTCCTACGAGCAGTACTTC CASRVRTGPSYEQYF
NA TRBJ2-6 TRBV4-1 NA TGCGCCAGCAGCCAAGTCCGGGGATCCGGGGCCAACGTCCTGACTTTC CASSQVRGSGANVLTF
NA TRBJ2-1 TRBV11-3 many TGTGCCAGCAGCTTGACGAGATGGTATTACAATGAGCAGTTCTTC CASSLTRWYYNEQFF
NA TRBJ2-2 TRBV20-1 many TGCAGTGCTAGAGGGGCCGCTAGGAGCGGGGAGCTGTTTTTT CSARGAARSGELFF
NA TRBJ1-2 TRBV7-8 NA TGTGCCAGCAGCCCAAGACAGACCCTGTTAGCTAACTATGGCTACACCTTC CASSPRQTLLANYGYTF
NA TRBJ2-1 TRBV11-2 many TGTGCCAGCAGCCCGCGGACGGCTATCTCCTACAATGAGCAGTTCTTC CASSPRTAISYNEQFF